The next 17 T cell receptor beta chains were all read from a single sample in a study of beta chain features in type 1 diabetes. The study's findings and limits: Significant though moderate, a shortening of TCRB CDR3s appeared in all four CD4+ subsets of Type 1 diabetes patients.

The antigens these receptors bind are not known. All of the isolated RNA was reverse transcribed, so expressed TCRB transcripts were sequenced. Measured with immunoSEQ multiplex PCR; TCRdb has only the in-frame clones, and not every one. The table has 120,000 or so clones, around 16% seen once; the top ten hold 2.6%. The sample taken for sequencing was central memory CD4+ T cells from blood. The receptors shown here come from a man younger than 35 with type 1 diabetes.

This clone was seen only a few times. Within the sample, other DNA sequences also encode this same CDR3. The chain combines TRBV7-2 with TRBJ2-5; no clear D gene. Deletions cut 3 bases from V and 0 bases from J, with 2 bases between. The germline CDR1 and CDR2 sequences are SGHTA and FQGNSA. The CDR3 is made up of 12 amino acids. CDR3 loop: CASSFYQETQYF. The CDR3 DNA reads TGTGCCAGCAGCTTTTACCAAGAGACCCAGTACTTC.

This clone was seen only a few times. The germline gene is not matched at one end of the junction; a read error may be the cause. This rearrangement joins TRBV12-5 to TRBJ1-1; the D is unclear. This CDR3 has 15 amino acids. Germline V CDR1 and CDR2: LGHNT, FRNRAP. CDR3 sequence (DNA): TGTGCTAGTCGTTTGGCCCCGGACGGGAACACTGAAGCTTTCTTT. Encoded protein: CASRLAPDGNTEAFF.

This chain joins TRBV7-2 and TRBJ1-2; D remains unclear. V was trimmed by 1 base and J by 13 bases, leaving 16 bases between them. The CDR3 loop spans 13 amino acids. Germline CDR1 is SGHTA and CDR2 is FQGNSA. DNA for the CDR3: TGTGCCAGCAGCTTAGGCTCCCGTACAGCGAGCACCTTC. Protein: CASSLGSRTASTF.

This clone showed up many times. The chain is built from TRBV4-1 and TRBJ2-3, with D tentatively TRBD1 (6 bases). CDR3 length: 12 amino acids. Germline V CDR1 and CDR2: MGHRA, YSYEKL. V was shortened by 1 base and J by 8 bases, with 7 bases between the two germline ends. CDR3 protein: CASSQAGATQYF. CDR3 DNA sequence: TGCGCCAGCAGCCAAGCAGGGGCTACGCAGTATTTT.

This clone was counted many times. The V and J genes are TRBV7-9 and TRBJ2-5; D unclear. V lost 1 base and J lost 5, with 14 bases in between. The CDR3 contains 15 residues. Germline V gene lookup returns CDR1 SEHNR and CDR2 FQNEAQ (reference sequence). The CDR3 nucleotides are TGTGCCAGCAGCTTAGGGGTGGCCTCCGCGGAGACCCAGTACTTC. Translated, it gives CASSLGVASAETQYF. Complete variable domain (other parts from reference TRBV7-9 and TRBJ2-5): DTGVSQNPRHKITKRGQNVTFRCDPISEHNRLYWYRQTLGQGPEFLTYFQNEAQLEKSRLLSDRFSAERPKGSFSTLEIQRTEQGDSAMYLCASSLGVASAETQYFGPGTRLLVL.

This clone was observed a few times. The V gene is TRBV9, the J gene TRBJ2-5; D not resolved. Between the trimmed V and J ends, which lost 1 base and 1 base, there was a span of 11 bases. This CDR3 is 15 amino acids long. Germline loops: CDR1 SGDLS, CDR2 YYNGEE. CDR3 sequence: CASSVWEGRQETQYF. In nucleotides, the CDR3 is TGTGCCAGCAGCGTATGGGAAGGGCGCCAAGAGACCCAGTACTTC.

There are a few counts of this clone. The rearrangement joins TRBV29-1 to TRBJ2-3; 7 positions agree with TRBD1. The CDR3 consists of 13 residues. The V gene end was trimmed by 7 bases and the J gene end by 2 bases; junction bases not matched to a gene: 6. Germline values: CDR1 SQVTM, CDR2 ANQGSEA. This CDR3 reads CSGAGTATDTQYF. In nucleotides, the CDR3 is TGCAGCGGCGCCGGGACAGCCACAGATACGCAGTATTTT.

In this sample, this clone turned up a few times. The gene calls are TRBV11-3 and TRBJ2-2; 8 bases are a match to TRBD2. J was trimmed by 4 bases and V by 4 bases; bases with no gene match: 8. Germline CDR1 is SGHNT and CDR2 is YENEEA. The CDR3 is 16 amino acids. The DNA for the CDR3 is TGTGCCAGCAGCTCGACCGGGACTAGTACCACCGGGGAGCTGTTTTTT. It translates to CASSSTGTSTTGELFF.

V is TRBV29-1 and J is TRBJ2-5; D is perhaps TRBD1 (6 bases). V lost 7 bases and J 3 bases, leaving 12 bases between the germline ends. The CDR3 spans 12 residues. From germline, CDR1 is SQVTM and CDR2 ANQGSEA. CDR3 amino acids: CSGSGAEETQYF. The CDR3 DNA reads TGCAGCGGGTCAGGGGCGGAAGAGACCCAGTACTTC. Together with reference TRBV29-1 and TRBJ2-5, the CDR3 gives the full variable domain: SAVISQKPSRDICQRGTSLTIQCQVDSQVTMMFWYRQQPGQSLTLIATANQGSEATYESGFVIDKFPISRPNLTFSTLTVSNMSPEDSSIYLCSGSGAEETQYFGPGTRLLVL.

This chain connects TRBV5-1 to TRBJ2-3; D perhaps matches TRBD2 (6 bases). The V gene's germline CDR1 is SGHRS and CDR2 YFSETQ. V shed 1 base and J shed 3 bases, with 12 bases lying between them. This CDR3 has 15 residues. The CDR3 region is CASSLRAGATDTQYF. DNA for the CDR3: TGCGCCAGCAGCTTGAGAGCGGGCGCGACAGATACGCAGTATTTT.

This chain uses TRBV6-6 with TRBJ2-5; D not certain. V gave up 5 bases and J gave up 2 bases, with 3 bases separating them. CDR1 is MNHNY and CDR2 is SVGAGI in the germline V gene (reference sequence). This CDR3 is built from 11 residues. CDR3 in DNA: TGTGCCAGCAGTATACAAGAGACCCAGTACTTC. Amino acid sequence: CASSIQETQYF.

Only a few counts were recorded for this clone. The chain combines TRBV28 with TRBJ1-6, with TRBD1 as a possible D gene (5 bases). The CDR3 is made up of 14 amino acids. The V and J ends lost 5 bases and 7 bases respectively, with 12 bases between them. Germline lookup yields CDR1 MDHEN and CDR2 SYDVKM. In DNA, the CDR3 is TGTGCCAGCAGTATCCGGGACCAGAATTCACCCCTCCACTTT. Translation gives CASSIRDQNSPLHF. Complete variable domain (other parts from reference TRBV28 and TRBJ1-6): DVKVTQSSRYLVKRTGEKVFLECVQDMDHENMFWYRQDPGLGLRLIYFSYDVKMKEKGDIPEGYSVSREKKERFSLILESASTNQTSMYLCASSIRDQNSPLHFGNGTRLTVT.

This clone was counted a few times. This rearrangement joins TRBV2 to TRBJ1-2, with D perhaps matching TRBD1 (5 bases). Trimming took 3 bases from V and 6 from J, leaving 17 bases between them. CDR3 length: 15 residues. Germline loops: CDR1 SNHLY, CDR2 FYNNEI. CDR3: CASSDRAPIQDGYTF. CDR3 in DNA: TGTGCCAGCAGTGACCGGGCCCCTATACAGGATGGCTACACCTTC. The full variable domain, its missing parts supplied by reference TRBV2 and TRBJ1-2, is EPEVTQTPSHQVTQMGQEVILRCVPISNHLYFYWYRQILGQKVEFLVSFYNNEISEKSEIFDDQFSVERPDGSNFTLKIRSTKLEDSAMYFCASSDRAPIQDGYTFGSGTRLTVV.

CDR3 residues: CASSAQGAKNIQYF. The CDR3 DNA reads TGTGCCAGCTCCGCACAGGGGGCCAAAAACATTCAGTACTTC. The rearrangement joins TRBV4-2 to TRBJ2-4; TRBD1 matches at 7 bases. CDR3 size: 14 residues. V was clipped by 8 bases and J by 1 base; unmatched bases: 5. CDR1 and CDR2 (germline): LGHNA, YNFKEQ.

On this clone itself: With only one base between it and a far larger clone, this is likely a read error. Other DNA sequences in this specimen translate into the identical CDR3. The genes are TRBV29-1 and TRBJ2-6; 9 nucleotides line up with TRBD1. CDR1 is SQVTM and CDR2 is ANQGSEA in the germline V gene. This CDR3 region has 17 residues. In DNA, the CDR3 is TGCAGGGTTGCCCCTGGACAGGGGCGCTCTGGGGCCAACGTCCTGACTTTC. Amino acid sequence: CRVAPGQGRSGANVLTF.

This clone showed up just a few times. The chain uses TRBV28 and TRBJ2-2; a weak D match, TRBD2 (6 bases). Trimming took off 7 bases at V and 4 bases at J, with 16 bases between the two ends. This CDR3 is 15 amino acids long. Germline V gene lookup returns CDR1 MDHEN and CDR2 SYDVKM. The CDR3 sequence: CASTQAGLGTGELFF. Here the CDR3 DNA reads TGTGCCAGCACCCAGGCGGGGTTGGGCACCGGGGAGCTGTTTTTT.

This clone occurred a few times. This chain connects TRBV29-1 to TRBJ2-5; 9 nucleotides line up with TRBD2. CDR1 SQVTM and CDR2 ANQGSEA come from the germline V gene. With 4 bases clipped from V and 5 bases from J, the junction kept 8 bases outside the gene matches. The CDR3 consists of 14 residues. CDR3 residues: CSVGDRSGGETQYF. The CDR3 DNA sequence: TGCAGCGTTGGGGATCGAAGCGGGGGGGAGACCCAGTACTTC.